This TCR beta chain was captured in a study of T cells expressing NK-cell markers. Study-wide results and caveats: Dominance of the CD3+CD56-NKG2C+ fraction by these clonotypes also held in a few donors. Of the CD8+ T cell pool in over 5 donors, about 1.0-7.5% was accounted for by dominant NKG2C+ clonotypes.

Germline V gene sequence: CDR1 KGHDR, CDR2 SFDVKD. The CDR3 runs 17 residues. In generating TCR beta cDNA, 5'RACE template switching with UMIs was used. Reprocessing the 5' RACE reads, TCRdb reports a single entry for every CDR3 protein and omits DNA. Recorded for this sample: hundreds of thousands of distinct CDR3 sequences. In the case of this clonotype: The antigen is not known.

Sequencing was performed on blood T cells: a sorted CD56 or NKG2C T cell subset, CD4+ or CD8+ T cells, or bulk PBMC T cells (not recorded which). This chain uses TRBV24-1 with TRBJ2-1. This receptor was taken from a man younger than 35 in good health. The CDR3 here is CATSDHRVSVSYNEQFF.